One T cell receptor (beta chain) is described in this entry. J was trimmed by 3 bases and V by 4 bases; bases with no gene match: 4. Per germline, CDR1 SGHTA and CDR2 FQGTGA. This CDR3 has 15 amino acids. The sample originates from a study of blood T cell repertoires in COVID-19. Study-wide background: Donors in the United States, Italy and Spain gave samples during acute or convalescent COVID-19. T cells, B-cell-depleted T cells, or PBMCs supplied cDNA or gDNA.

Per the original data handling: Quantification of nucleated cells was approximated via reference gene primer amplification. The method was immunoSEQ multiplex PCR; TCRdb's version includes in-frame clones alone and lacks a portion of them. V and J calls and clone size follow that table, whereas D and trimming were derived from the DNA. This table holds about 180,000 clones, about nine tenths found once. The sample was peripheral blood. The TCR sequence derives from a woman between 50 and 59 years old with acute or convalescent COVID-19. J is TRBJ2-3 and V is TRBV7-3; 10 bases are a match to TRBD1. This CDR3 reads CASSSTGGETDTQYF. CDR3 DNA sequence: TGTGCCAGCAGCTCGACAGGGGGCGAGACAGATACGCAGTATTTT.